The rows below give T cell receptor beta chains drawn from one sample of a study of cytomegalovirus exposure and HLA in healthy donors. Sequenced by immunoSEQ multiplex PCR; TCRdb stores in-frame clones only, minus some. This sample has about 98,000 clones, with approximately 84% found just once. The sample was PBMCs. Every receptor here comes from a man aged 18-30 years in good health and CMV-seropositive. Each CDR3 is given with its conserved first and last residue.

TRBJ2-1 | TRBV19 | CASSISPYEQFF
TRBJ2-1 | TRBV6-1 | CASSEAPWQGMDNEQFF
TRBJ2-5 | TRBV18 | CASSPDRGGKTQYF
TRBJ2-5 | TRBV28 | CASSLFWGTGGETQYF
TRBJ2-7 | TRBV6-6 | CASASGEGYYEQYF
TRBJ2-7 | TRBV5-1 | CASSLGQGGYEQYF
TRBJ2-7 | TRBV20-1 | CSASLIYEQYF
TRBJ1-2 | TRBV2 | CASRLDTTGEGYTF
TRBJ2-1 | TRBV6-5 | CASSVLTGYEQFF
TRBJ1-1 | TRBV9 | CASSVVQQNEQAFF
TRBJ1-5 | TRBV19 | CASSITRQGSRYSNQPQHF
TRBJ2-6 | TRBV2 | CASSAGWTWESGANVLTF
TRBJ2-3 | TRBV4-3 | CASSSTVSDYFTDTQYF
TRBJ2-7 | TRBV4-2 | CASSQGGGLYYEQYF
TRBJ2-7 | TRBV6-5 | CASSRDRGTYEQYF
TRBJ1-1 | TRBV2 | CASSELAGAFF
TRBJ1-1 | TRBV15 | CATSIRGTFPEAFF
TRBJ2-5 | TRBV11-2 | CASNLGLAGSETQYF
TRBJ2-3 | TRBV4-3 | CASSQFESSGGRTDTQYF
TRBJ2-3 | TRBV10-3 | CAIKSLAGGDTQYF
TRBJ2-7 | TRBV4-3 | CASSQDPGQYSYEQYF
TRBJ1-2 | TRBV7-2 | CASSFGQPVNYGYTF
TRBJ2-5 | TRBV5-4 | CASSFRGQETQYF
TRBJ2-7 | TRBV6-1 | CATGTSGPYEQYF
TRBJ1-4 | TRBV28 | CASSRVSGEKLFF
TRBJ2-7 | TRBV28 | CASSFQIETLSYEQYF
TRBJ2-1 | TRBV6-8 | CASSYSVGLAGNNEQFF
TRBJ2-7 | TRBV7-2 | CASSNNWGTSGYEQYF
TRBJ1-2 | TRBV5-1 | CASRDRESQFYGYTF
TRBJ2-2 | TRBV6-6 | CASSYSLRGHGGELFF
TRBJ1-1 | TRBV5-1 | CASSFLGGTEAFF
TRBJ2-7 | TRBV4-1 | CASSQGSGSYEQYF
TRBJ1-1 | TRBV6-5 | CASSYGEGNTEAFF
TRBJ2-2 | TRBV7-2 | CASSWAEGQGSFGELFF
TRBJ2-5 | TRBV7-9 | CASSLGGQIETQYF
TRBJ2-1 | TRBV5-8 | CASSFSSPYNEQFF
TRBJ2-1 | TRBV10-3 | CAIGKDRGPIDEQFF
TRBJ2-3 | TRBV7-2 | CASSSGLAGLTDTQYF
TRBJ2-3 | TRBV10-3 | CAISESTRGTSTDTQYF
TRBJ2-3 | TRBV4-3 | CASSQDLAGAITSTDTQYF
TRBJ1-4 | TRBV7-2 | CASSLDFRQGNEKLFF
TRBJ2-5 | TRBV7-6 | CASSLGARRETQYF
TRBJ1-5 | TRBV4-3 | CASSQEPGGQPQHF
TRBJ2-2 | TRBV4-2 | CASSQHKDRAPPGELFF
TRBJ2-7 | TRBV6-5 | CASSARDSSYEQYF
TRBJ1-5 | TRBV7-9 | CASSLETLQPQHF
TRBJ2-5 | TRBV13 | CASSDRDREETQYF
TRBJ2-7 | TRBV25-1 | CASSVRSGRSYEQYF
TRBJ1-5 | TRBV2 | CASSEVRGSNQPQHF
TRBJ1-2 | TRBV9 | CASSVAGTGDGYTF
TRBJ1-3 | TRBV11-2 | CASSPTDGRGNTIYF
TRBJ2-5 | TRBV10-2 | CASRRLAGEPGGTQYF
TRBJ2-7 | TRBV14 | CASRETGGRDEQYF
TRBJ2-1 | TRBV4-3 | CASSQEGRLIDEQFF
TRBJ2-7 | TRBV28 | CASSGASGSIYEQYF
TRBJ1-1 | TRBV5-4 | CASSWVDSPEAFF